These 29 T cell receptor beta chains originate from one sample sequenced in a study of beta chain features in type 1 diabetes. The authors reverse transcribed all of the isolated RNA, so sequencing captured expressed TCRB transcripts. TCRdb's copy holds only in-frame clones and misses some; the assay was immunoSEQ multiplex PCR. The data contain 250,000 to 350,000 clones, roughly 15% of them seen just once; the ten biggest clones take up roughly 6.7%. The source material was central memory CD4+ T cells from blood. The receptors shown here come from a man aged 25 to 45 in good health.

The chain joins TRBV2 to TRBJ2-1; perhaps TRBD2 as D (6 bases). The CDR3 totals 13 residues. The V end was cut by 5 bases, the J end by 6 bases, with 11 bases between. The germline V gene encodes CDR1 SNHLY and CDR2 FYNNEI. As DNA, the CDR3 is TGTGCCAGCAGTACATTAGCGGCCAATGAGCAGTTCTTC. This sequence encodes CASSTLAANEQFF.

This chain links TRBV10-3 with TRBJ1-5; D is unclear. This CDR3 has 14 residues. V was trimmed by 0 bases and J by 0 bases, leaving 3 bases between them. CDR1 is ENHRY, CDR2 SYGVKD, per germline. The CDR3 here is CAISESGSNQPQHF. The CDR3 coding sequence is TGTGCCATCAGTGAGTCTGGTAGCAATCAGCCCCAGCATTTT.

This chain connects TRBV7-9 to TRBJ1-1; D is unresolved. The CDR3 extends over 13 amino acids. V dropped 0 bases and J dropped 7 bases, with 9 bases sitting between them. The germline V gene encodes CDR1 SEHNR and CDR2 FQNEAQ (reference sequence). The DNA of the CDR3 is TGTGCCAGCAGCTTAGCGTTCCGGGATGAAGCTTTCTTT. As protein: CASSLAFRDEAFF.

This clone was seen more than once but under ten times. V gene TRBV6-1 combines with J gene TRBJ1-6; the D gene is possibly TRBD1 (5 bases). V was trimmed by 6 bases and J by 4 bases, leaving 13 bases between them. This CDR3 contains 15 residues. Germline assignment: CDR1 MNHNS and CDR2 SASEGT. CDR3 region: CASRGDGIYNSPLHF. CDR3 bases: TGTGCCAGCAGGGGGGACGGAATTTATAATTCACCCCTCCACTTT.

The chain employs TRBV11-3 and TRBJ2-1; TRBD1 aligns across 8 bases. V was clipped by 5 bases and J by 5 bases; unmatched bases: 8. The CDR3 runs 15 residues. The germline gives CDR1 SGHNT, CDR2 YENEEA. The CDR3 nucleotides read TGTGCCAGCAGCCACAGGACAGGGATGAACAATGAGCAGTTCTTC. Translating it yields CASSHRTGMNNEQFF.

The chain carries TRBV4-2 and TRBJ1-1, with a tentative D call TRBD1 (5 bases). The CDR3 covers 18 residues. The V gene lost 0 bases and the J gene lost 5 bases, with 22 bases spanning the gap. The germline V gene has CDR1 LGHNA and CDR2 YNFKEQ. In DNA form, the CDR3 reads TGTGCCAGCAGCCAAGATCGGGGGTCCAGACTGGGCGGTACTGAAGCTTTCTTT. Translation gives CASSQDRGSRLGGTEAFF.

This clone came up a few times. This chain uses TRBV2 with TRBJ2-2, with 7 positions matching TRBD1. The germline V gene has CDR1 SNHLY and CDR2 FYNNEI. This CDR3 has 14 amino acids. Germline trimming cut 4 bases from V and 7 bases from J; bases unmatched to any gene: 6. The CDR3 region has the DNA TGTGCCAGCAGTGGAGACAGGGTTAACGGGGAGCTGTTTTTT. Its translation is CASSGDRVNGELFF.

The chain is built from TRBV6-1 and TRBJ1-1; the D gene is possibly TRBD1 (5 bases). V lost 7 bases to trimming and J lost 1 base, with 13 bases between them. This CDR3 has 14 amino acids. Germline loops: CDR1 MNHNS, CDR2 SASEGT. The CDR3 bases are TGTGCCAGCAAAGGGGATGAGAGGAACACTGAAGCTTTCTTT. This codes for CASKGDERNTEAFF.

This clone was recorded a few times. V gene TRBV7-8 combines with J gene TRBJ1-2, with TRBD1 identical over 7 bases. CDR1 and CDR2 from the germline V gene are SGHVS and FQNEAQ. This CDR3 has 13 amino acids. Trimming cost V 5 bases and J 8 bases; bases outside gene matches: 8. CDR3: CASSPGGAFGYTF. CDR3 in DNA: TGTGCCAGCAGCCCAGGGGGGGCCTTCGGCTACACCTTC.

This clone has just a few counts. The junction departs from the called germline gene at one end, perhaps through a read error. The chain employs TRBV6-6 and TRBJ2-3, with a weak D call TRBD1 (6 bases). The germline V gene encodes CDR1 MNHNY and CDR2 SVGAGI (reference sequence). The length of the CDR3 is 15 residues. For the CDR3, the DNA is TGTGCCAGCAGTTACGGGCCGGACAGCAGAGATACGCAGTATTTT. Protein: CASSYGPDSRDTQYF.

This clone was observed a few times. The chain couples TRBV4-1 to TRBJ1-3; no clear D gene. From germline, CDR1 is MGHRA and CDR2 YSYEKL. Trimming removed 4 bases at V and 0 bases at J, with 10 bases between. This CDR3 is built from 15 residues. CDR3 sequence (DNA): TGCGCCAGCAGCCTAGGACTGAGCTCTGGAAACACCATATATTTT. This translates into CASSLGLSSGNTIYF.

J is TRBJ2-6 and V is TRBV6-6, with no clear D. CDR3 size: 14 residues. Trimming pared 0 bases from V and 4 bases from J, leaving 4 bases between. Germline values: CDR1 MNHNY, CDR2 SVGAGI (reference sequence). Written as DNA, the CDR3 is TGTGCCAGCAGTTACTCAGTAGGGGCCAACGTCCTGACTTTC. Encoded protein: CASSYSVGANVLTF.

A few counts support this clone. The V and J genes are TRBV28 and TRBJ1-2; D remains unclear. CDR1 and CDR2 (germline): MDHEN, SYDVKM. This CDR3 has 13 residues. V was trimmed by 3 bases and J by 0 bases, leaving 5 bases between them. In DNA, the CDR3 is TGTGCCAGCAGTTTCCACACTAACTATGGCTACACCTTC. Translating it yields CASSFHTNYGYTF.

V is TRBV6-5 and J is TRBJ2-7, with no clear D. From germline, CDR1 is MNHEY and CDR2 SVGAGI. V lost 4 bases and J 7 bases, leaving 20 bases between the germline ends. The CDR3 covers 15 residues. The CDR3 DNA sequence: TGTGCCAGCAGTTCCCCCATAGAGCTTGTGGGGGAGCAGTACGTC. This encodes CASSSPIELVGEQYV.

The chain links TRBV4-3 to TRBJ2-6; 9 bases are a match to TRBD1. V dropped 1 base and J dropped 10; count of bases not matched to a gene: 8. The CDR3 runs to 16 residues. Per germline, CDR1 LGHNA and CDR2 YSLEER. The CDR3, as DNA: TGCGCCAGCAGCCAAGGATGGGGACAGGGTCTTAACGTCCTGACTTTC. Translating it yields CASSQGWGQGLNVLTF.

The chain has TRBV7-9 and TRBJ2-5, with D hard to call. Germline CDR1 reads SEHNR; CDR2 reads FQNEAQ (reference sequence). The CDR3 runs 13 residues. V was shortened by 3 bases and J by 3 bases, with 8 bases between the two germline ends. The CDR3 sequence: CASSFGQKETQYF. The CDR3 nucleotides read TGTGCCAGCAGCTTTGGTCAGAAAGAGACCCAGTACTTC.

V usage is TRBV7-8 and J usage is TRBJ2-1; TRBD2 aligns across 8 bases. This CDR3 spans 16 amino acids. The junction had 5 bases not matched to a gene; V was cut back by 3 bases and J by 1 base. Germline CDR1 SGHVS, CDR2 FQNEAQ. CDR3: CASSFPRLASYNEQFF. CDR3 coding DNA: TGTGCCAGCAGCTTCCCAAGACTAGCGTCCTACAATGAGCAGTTCTTC. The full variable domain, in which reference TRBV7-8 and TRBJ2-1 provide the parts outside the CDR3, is GAGVSQSPRYKVAKRGQDVALRCDPISGHVSLFWYQQALGQGPEFLTYFQNEAQLDKSGLPSDRFFAERPEGSVSTLKIQRTQQEDSAVYLCASSFPRLASYNEQFFGPGTRLTVL.

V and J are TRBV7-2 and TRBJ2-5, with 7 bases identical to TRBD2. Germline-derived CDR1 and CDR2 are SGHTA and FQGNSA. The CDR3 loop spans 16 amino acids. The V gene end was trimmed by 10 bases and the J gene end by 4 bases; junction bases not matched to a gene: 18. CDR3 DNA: TGTGCCACCTATACCCCCCTAGCGGCTGGGGGAGAGACCCAGTACTTC. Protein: CATYTPLAAGGETQYF.

CDR3 DNA sequence: TGTGCCAGCAGCTTAGGGAGGAGGGGCTACACCTTC. As protein: CASSLGRRGYTF. The chain couples TRBV7-2 to TRBJ1-2; unclear D gene. The CDR3 is 12 amino acids. Germline CDR1 is SGHTA and CDR2 is FQGNSA. V was trimmed by 1 base and J by 8 bases, leaving 8 bases between them.

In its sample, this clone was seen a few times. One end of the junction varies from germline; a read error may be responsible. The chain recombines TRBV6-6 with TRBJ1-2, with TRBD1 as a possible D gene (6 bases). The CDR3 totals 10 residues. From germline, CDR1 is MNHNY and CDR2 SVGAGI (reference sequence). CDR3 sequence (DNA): TGTGCCAGCAGGGGGGCCGGTCCCTACTTC. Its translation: CASRGAGPYF.

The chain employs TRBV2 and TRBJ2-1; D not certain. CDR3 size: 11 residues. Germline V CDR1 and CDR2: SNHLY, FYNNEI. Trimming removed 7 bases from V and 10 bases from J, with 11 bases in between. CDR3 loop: CASKIADEQFF. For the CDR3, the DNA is TGTGCCAGCAAGATCGCTGACGAGCAGTTCTTC.

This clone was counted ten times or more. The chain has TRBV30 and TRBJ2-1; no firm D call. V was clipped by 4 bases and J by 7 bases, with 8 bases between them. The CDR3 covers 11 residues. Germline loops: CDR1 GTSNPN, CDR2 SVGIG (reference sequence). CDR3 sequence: CAWTQGNEQFF. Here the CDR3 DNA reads TGTGCCTGGACCCAAGGGAATGAGCAGTTCTTC. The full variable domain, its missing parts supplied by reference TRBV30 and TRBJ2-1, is SQTIHQWPATLVQPVGSPLSLECTVEGTSNPNLYWYRQAAGRGLQLLFYSVGIGQISSEVPQNLSASRPQDRQFILSSKKLLLSDSGFYLCAWTQGNEQFFGPGTRLTVL.

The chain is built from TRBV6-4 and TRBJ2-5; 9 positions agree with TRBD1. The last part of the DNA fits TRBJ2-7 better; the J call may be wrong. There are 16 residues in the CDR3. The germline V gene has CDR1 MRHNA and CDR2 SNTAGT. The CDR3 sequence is CASRYRGRLSSYEQYF. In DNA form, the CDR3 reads TGTGCCAGCAGATACAGGGGGCGGCTAAGCTCCTACGAGCAGTACTTC.

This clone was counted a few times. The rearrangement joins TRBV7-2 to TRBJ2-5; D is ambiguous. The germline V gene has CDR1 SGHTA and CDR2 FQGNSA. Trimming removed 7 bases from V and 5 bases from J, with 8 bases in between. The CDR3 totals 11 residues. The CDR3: CASTNGETQYF. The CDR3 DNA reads TGTGCCAGCACGAACGGGGAGACCCAGTACTTC. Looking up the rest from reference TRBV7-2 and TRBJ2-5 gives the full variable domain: GAGVSQSPSNKVTEKGKDVELRCDPISGHTALYWYRQSLGQGLEFLIYFQGNSAPDKSGLPSDRFSAERTGGSVSTLTIQRTQQEDSAVYLCASTNGETQYFGPGTRLLVL.

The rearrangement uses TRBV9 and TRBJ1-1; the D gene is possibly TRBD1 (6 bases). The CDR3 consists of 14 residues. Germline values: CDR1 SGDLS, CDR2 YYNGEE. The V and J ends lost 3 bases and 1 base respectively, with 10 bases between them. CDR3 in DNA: TGTGCCAGCAGCGCCTCAGGGGCGAACACTGAAGCTTTCTTT. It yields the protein CASSASGANTEAFF.

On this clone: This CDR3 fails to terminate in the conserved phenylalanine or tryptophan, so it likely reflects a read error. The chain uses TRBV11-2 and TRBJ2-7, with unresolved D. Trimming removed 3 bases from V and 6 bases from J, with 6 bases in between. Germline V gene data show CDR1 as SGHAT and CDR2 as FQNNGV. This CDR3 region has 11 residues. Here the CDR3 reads CASSFSVEQYL. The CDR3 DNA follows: TGTGCCAGCAGCTTCTCGGTCGAGCAGTACCTC.

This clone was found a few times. Here the CDR3 reads CASSPLSRETQYF. The CDR3 nucleotides are TGTGCCAGCTCACCACTTAGTCGAGAGACCCAGTACTTC. The chain is built from TRBV18 and TRBJ2-5; D remains unclear. Trimming cost V 1 base and J 4 bases, with 7 bases left between them. The CDR3 is 13 residues long. Germline V CDR1 and CDR2: KGHSH, LQKENI.

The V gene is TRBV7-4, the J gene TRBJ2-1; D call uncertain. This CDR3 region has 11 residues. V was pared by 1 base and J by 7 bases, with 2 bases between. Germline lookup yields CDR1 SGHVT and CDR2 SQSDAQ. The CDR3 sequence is CASSLVNEQFF. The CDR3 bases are TGTGCCAGCAGCTTAGTTAATGAGCAGTTCTTC. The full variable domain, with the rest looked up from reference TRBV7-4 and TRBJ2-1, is GAGVSQSPRYKVAKRGRDVALRCDSISGHVTLYWYRQTLGQGSEVLTYSQSDAQRDKSGRPSGRFSAERPERSVSTLKIQRTEQGDSAVYLCASSLVNEQFFGPGTRLTVL.

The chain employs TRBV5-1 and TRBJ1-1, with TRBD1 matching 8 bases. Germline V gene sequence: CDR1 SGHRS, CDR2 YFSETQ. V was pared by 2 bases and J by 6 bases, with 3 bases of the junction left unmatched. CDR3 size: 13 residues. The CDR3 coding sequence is TGCGCCAGCAGCTTTCAGGGGGCGGCTGAAGCTTTCTTT. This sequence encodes CASSFQGAAEAFF.